What follows is one T cell receptor beta chain and its context. This entry comes from a study of blood T cell repertoires in COVID-19. Study as a whole: Samples representing acute and convalescent COVID-19 were sourced from the United States, Italy and Spain. PBMCs, B-cell-depleted T cells, or T cells provided the cDNA or gDNA that made up the material.

In the original workflow: By means of reference gene primer amplification, nucleated cell counts were estimated. Profiled with immunoSEQ multiplex PCR; TCRdb holds only in-frame clones, not every one. That table gives V, J and clone size, and the DNA gave D and trimming. This sample has approximately 250,000 clones, with under 90% found just once. V shed 6 bases and J shed 5 bases, with 25 bases lying between them. CDR3 size: 17 residues. The germline CDR1 and CDR2 sequences are MGHDK and SYGVNS. Specimen: peripheral blood. The sequence came from a man aged 55 to 70 with acute or convalescent COVID-19. The rearrangement joins TRBV25-1 to TRBJ1-1, with D possibly matching TRBD1 (6 bases). For the CDR3, the DNA is TGTGCCAGCAGACTCAGAAAGTCATTAGGGGGGGTAACTGAAGCTTTCTTT. This encodes CASRLRKSLGGVTEAFF.